This is a list of T cell receptor beta chains from one sample in a study of CD8 T cells in Susac syndrome. In TCRdb, the immunoSEQ multiplex PCR reads were re-called with MiXCR into one record per CDR3 protein. Of some 170,000 distinct CDR3 sequences listed, around 94% are singletons. The sample was CD4+ T cells from PBMCs. These receptors all stem from a human donor with Susac syndrome. Both conserved end residues are part of each CDR3. The D gene is left open where the match is weak. Part of the rows lack a size; the others show once, few, many or a class for expanded clones.

d_call,v_call,clone_size,j_call,cdr3_aa,cdr3_nt
-,TRBV30,-,TRBJ1-1,CAWKFGGGTEAFF,TGTGCCTGGAAATTCGGGGGAGGGACTGAAGCTTTCTTT
-,TRBV18,-,TRBJ1-5,CASSPSRGGNQPQHF,TGTGCCAGCTCACCATCTCGGGGGGGCAATCAGCCCCAGCATTTT
-,TRBV20-1,-,TRBJ2-7,CSATRGLESEQYF,TGCAGTGCTACCCGCGGGCTGGAAAGCGAGCAGTACTTC
-,TRBV2,-,TRBJ2-3,CAGTGTLTDTQYF,TGTGCCGGAACCGGGACACTCACAGATACGCAGTATTTT
-,TRBV19,few,TRBJ1-1,CASRRGSTEAFF,TGTGCCAGTAGAAGGGGGAGCACTGAAGCTTTCTTT
-,TRBV19,-,TRBJ2-2,CASRDTGELFF,TGTGCCAGTAGGGACACCGGGGAGCTGTTTTTT
-,TRBV2,-,TRBJ1-2,CASSGLIYGYTF,TGTGCCAGCAGTGGCCTCATCTATGGCTACACCTTC
-,TRBV12-3/TRBV12-4,once,TRBJ2-5,CASSFEGRAETQYF,TGTGCCAGCAGTTTTGAAGGGCGTGCGGAGACCCAGTACTTC
-,TRBV20-1,-,TRBJ1-5,CSARGARRQRDQPQHF,TGCAGTGCTAGAGGTGCAAGGCGGCAGCGAGATCAGCCCCAGCATTTT
TRBD1,TRBV12-5,-,TRBJ2-3,CASGLVTGAADTQYF,TGTGCTAGTGGTTTGGTTACAGGGGCGGCAGATACGCAGTATTTT
-,TRBV12-3/TRBV12-4,-,TRBJ1-5,CASSLGTPYQPQHF,TGTGCCAGCAGTTTAGGTACACCATATCAGCCCCAGCATTTT
TRBD2,TRBV28,once,TRBJ2-7,CASRGLAGDLYEQYF,TGTGCCAGCAGAGGGCTAGCGGGAGATCTCTACGAGCAGTACTTC
TRBD1,TRBV20-1,-,TRBJ1-5,CSARGTGDQPQHF,TGCAGTGCTAGAGGGACAGGGGATCAGCCCCAGCATTTT
TRBD2,TRBV4-2,-,TRBJ2-3,CASSQDPNGRGDTQYF,TGTGCCAGCAGCCAAGATCCCAACGGGAGGGGAGATACGCAGTATTTT
-,TRBV1,-,TRBJ2-5,CTSSRGTTLLETQYF,TGCACCAGCAGCCGAGGGACTACCCTTTTGGAGACCCAGTACTTC
-,TRBV6-2/TRBV6-3,once,TRBJ1-5,CASSYWTDDQPQHF,TGTGCCAGCAGTTACTGGACAGATGATCAGCCCCAGCATTTT
-,TRBV19,-,TRBJ1-5,CASSLDSFNQPQHF,TGTGCCAGTAGTCTCGACAGTTTCAATCAGCCCCAGCATTTT
-,TRBV30,-,TRBJ2-7,CAWSPEHSYEQYF,TGTGCCTGGAGCCCTGAGCACTCCTACGAGCAGTACTTC
-,TRBV20-1,-,TRBJ2-3,CSATPLGFTDTQYF,TGCAGTGCAACCCCACTGGGATTCACAGATACGCAGTATTTT
-,TRBV27,-,TRBJ2-7,CASSLSGAGYEQYF,TGTGCCAGCAGTTTATCTGGGGCGGGCTACGAGCAGTACTTC
TRBD1,TRBV5-1,-,TRBJ2-2,CASSLVGGDTGELFF,TGCGCCAGCAGCTTGGTAGGGGGCGATACCGGGGAGCTGTTTTTT
-,TRBV4-3,once,TRBJ1-5,CASSQDLGPGGNQPQHF,TGCGCCAGCAGCCAAGATCTGGGACCTGGAGGGAATCAGCCCCAGCATTTT
TRBD1,TRBV30,-,TRBJ1-2,CAWSPTGGSYGYTF,TGTGCCTGGAGTCCGACAGGGGGCAGCTATGGCTACACCTTC
-,TRBV6-6,-,TRBJ2-5,CASRAGQIEETQYF,TGTGCCAGCAGGGCCGGACAGATTGAAGAGACCCAGTACTTC
-,TRBV30,-,TRBJ2-4,CAWSEGGTIKNIQYF,TGTGCCTGGAGTGAGGGCGGGACAATAAAAAACATTCAGTACTTC
-,TRBV7-9,-,TRBJ2-2,CASSLGSGANTGELFF,TGTGCCAGCAGCTTAGGGAGCGGCGCGAACACCGGGGAGCTGTTTTTT
TRBD2,TRBV12-3/TRBV12-4,-,TRBJ2-1,CASSLGIRIAGVNEQFF,TGTGCCAGCAGTTTAGGTATTCGAATAGCGGGAGTTAATGAGCAGTTCTTC
-,TRBV29-1,once,TRBJ2-7,CSVELPSQGSYEQYF,TGCAGCGTTGAATTGCCCAGCCAAGGTTCATACGAGCAGTACTTC
TRBD2,TRBV29-1,-,TRBJ2-1,CSARGAGEYEQFF,TGCAGCGCCCGGGGAGCGGGAGAGTATGAGCAGTTCTTC
-,TRBV18,-,TRBJ2-2,CASSPRVLEELFF,TGTGCCAGCTCACCGCGGGTTCTCGAGGAGCTGTTTTTT
-,TRBV5-4,once,TRBJ1-1,CASSYLPNTEAFF,TGTGCCAGCAGCTATCTTCCGAACACTGAAGCTTTCTTT
-,TRBV12-3/TRBV12-4,-,TRBJ1-4,CASSLRGATNEKLFF,TGTGCCAGCAGTTTGCGGGGTGCAACTAATGAAAAACTGTTTTTT
-,TRBV5-1,-,TRBJ2-2,CASSSARGQDGELFF,TGCGCCAGCAGCTCGGCCCGGGGTCAGGACGGGGAGCTGTTTTTT